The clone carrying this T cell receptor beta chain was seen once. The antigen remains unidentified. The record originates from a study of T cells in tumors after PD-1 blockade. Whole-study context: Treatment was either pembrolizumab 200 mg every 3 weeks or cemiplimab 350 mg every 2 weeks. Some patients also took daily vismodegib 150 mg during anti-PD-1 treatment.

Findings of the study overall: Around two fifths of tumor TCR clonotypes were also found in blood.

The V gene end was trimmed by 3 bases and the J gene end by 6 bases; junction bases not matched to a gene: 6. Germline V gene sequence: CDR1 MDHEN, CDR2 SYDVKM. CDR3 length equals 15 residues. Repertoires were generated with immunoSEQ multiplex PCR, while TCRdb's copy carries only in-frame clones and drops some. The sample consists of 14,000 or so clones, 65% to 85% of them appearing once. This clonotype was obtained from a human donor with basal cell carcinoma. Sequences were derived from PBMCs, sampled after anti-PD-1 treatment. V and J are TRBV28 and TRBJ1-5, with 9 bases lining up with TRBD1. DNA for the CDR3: TGTGCCAGCAGTTTCGACAGGGGGGTCGCTCAGCCCCAGCATTTT. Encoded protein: CASSFDRGVAQPQHF.